Below, one T cell receptor (beta chain) is given with its context. This sample was included in a study of T cell changes during pregnancy in multiple sclerosis. Using immunoSEQ multiplex PCR, the repertoire was profiled, and TCRdb retains in-frame clones only, with some absent. This sample carries roughly 59,000 clones, approximately 89% of them seen once, and the ten largest clones take approximately 1.3%. V lost 6 bases and J 0 bases, leaving 18 bases between the germline ends. Per the germline V gene, CDR1 is MDHEN and CDR2 is SYDVKM. CDR3 length: 17 amino acids. This specimen was peripheral blood, taken in the third trimester of pregnancy. The source of this sequence is a female donor in good health, enrolled as a control in a pregnancy study. J is TRBJ1-5 and V is TRBV28; possible D gene TRBD1, 6 bases. The CDR3 reads CASSSRTDPDSNQPQHF. The CDR3 bases are TGTGCCAGCAGCAGTAGGACAGACCCCGATAGCAATCAGCCCCAGCATTTT.